There are a few counts of the clone carrying this T cell receptor beta chain. Its antigen is unknown. Processed graft tissue released its intraepithelial and lamina propria lymphocytes. The sample is drawn from a study of graft-versus-host responses after intestinal transplantation. Across the whole study: Transplants were multivisceral, liver-intestinal, or isolated intestinal. Recipients across the board were started on anti-thymocyte globulin induction, then kept on tacrolimus and steroids for about 3 years.

Study findings and constraints: In recipient marrow, GvH clones were found, and some appeared first in ileum or blood.

V dropped 6 bases and J dropped 0 bases, with 5 bases sitting between them. Germline V gives CDR1 MDHEN, CDR2 SYDVKM. CDR3 size: 12 residues. Sequencing was performed with immunoSEQ multiplex PCR; in TCRdb, only in-frame clones are kept and a portion is missing. The sample consists of roughly 4,500 clones, under 75% of them appearing once. The sample consisted of ileum tissue, taken 17 days after transplant. The sequence was obtained from a human patient who received an intestinal transplant, so some T cells may come from the graft donor. The chain has TRBV28 and TRBJ1-2, with D maybe TRBD1 (5 bases). The CDR3 protein is CASRGPNYGYTF. The CDR3, as DNA: TGTGCCAGCAGGGGGCCTAACTATGGCTACACCTTC.